These 26 T cell receptor beta chains were sequenced from one sample in a study of CD8 T cells in Susac syndrome. The RNA input was about 0.5 to 1 ug, and it was reverse transcribed with random hexamers. Each CDR3 protein gets one entry after TCRdb re-called the immunoSEQ multiplex PCR reads with MiXCR. The repertoire holds roughly 150,000 distinct CDR3 sequences, with around 95% as singletons. Sequencing used CD8+ T cells from PBMCs. These receptors originate from a human donor with multiple sclerosis.

This chain uses TRBV2 with TRBJ1-2; D remains ambiguous. CDR1 and CDR2 from the germline V gene are SNHLY and FYNNEI. The V end lost 2 bases, the J end lost 6 bases, and 19 bases lay between the germline ends. The CDR3 is 16 residues long. The CDR3: CASSEMNRETGDGYTF. The DNA for the CDR3 is TGTGCCAGCAGTGAAATGAATAGAGAGACCGGGGATGGCTACACCTTC.

V usage is TRBV9 and J usage is TRBJ1-2, with 7 nucleotides matching TRBD1. CDR3 length: 14 residues. V lost 0 bases and J lost 3; bases outside the gene matches: 2. Looked up from germline, CDR1 is SGDLS and CDR2 is YYNGEE. The DNA of the CDR3 is TGTGCCAGCAGCGTAGAGGGGACAGACTATGGCTACACCTTC. Its protein is CASSVEGTDYGYTF.

This chain links TRBV20-1 with TRBJ1-2; tentatively, D is TRBD1 (5 bases). Looked up from germline, CDR1 is DFQATT and CDR2 is SNEGSKA (reference sequence). CDR3 length: 15 amino acids. With 0 bases removed from V and 4 bases from J, the gap between germline ends came to 15 bases. CDR3 nucleotide sequence: TGCAGTGCTAGAGAGGCGGGGCAGGGTGCCTATGGCTACACCTTC. Translating gives CSAREAGQGAYGYTF.

The rearrangement uses TRBV3-1 and TRBJ1-2; D is possibly TRBD1 (5 bases). With 4 bases removed from V and 6 bases from J, the gap between germline ends came to 21 bases. Germline V gene sequence: CDR1 LGHDT, CDR2 YNNKEL (reference sequence). The CDR3 consists of 16 residues. The CDR3, as DNA: TGTGCCAGCAGCCCGGAGTCCAGGGATGGGCGTGATGGCTACACCTTC. Translated: CASSPESRDGRDGYTF.

The rearrangement links TRBV27 to TRBJ2-5, with 7 nucleotides matching TRBD2. Looked up from germline, CDR1 is MNHEY and CDR2 is SMNVEV (reference sequence). The CDR3 is 13 residues long. Germline trimming cut 6 bases from V and 6 bases from J; bases unmatched to any gene: 7. This CDR3 is CASSLGTTKTQYF. DNA of the CDR3: TGTGCCAGCAGCCTTGGGACTACGAAGACCCAGTACTTC.

CDR3 amino acids: CASSPRARNYGYTF. CDR3 nucleotides: TGTGCCAGCTCACCACGGGCCCGCAACTATGGCTACACCTTC. The chain couples TRBV18 to TRBJ1-2; D uncertain. Germline values: CDR1 KGHSH, CDR2 LQKENI. The V end lost 1 base, the J end lost 2 bases, and 8 bases lay between the germline ends. This CDR3 is 14 amino acids long.

V is TRBV27 and J is TRBJ2-7; the match to TRBD1 covers 9 bases. The CDR3 length is 15 residues. Germline V gives CDR1 MNHEY, CDR2 SMNVEV (reference sequence). V shed 6 bases and J 3 bases; nucleotides not matched to a gene: 9. CDR3 DNA sequence: TGTGCCAGCAGCTTTACCGGGACAGGGCTCTACGAGCAGTACTTC. This codes for CASSFTGTGLYEQYF.

This chain joins TRBV12-5 and TRBJ2-1; 7 bases fit TRBD1. The length of the CDR3 is 14 residues. Trimming cost V 6 bases and J 3 bases; bases outside gene matches: 5. Germline V gene sequence: CDR1 LGHNT, CDR2 FRNRAP. DNA for the CDR3: TGTGCTAGTGGAAAAGGGGGCGTCTACAATGAGCAGTTCTTC. It encodes CASGKGGVYNEQFF.

The rearrangement links TRBV2 to TRBJ1-2, with a tentative D call TRBD1 (5 bases). V shed 10 bases and J shed 2 bases, with 14 bases lying between them. In germline, CDR1 is SNHLY, CDR2 FYNNEI. The CDR3 length is 13 residues. CDR3 coding DNA: TGTGCCACCTCTGGAGGGGCGAACTATGGCTACACCTTC. It translates to CATSGGANYGYTF.

V gene TRBV12-3 or TRBV12-4 combines with J gene TRBJ2-2; D call uncertain. Trimming pared 3 bases from V and 4 bases from J, leaving 9 bases between. The CDR3 loop spans 14 amino acids. The CDR3 here is CASSFSLGTGELFF. As DNA, the CDR3 is TGTGCCAGCAGTTTTTCGCTGGGCACCGGGGAGCTGTTTTTT.

The rearrangement joins TRBV11-1 to TRBJ2-1; D gene unclear. Looked up from germline, CDR1 is SGHAT and CDR2 is FQDESV (reference sequence). Trimming took off 3 bases at V and 0 bases at J, with 9 bases between the two ends. The CDR3 sequence is 15 residues long. CDR3 DNA sequence: TGTGCCAGCAGCTTGCACAGAAGCTCCTACAATGAGCAGTTCTTC. The encoded protein is CASSLHRSSYNEQFF.

The CDR3 sequence is CATETGRGETQYF. CDR3 coding DNA: TGTGCCACCGAAACCGGGAGAGGGGAGACCCAGTACTTC. This chain connects TRBV7-9 to TRBJ2-5, with a tentative D call TRBD2 (6 bases). V shed 10 bases and J shed 5 bases, with 17 bases lying between them. The length of the CDR3 is 13 residues. The germline CDR1 and CDR2 sequences are SEHNR and FQNEAQ (reference sequence).

The chain links TRBV3-1 to TRBJ2-7; D uncertain. The germline CDR1 and CDR2 sequences are LGHDT and YNNKEL (reference sequence). V lost 2 bases, J lost 7 bases, and 12 bases lay in between. The CDR3 extends over 13 amino acids. This CDR3 is CASSQRIIREQYF. The CDR3 DNA follows: TGTGCCAGCAGCCAAAGGATCATCAGAGAGCAGTACTTC.

The chain uses TRBV20-1 and TRBJ2-1; TRBD2 aligns across 13 bases. Germline V CDR1 and CDR2: DFQATT, SNEGSKA (reference sequence). With 1 base clipped from V and 12 bases from J, the junction kept 24 bases outside the gene matches. The CDR3 is 20 residues long. The CDR3 region is CSARGDRLAGGPTWAKVQFF. DNA for the CDR3: TGCAGTGCTAGAGGTGATAGACTAGCGGGGGGACCTACTTGGGCTAAGGTGCAGTTCTTC.

The gene calls are TRBV9 and TRBJ1-2; 8 bases are a match to TRBD1. The germline CDR1 and CDR2 sequences are SGDLS and YYNGEE. The length of the CDR3 is 15 residues. Trimming removed 3 bases from V and 2 bases from J; junction bases left unmatched: 6. As DNA, the CDR3 is TGTGCCAGCAGCGGTACAGGGGGAGGGAACTATGGCTACACCTTC. Protein product: CASSGTGGGNYGYTF.

The V and J genes are TRBV15 and TRBJ1-6; a possible D gene is TRBD1 (5 bases). Germline V gene data show CDR1 as LNHNV and CDR2 as YYDKDF (reference sequence). V lost 8 bases, J lost 7 bases, and 15 bases lay in between. This CDR3 spans 14 amino acids. The CDR3 region has the DNA TGTGCCACCGGACCGAGGGGCCCAAATTCACCCCTCCACTTT. Translated: CATGPRGPNSPLHF.

The chain is built from TRBV7-9 and TRBJ1-2; D may be TRBD1 (5 bases). Trimming shortened V by 7 bases and J by 3 bases, and 12 bases separated the two germline ends. Germline assignment: CDR1 SEHNR and CDR2 FQNEAQ (reference sequence). This CDR3 is built from 13 residues. CDR3 bases: TGTGCCAGCATCCGTCCCAGGGACTATGGCTACACCTTC. It encodes CASIRPRDYGYTF.

V and J are TRBV30 and TRBJ1-1; no clear D gene. CDR3 length: 15 residues. V lost 0 bases to trimming and J lost 3 bases, with 14 bases between them. Germline V gene sequence: CDR1 GTSNPN, CDR2 SVGIG (reference sequence). The CDR3: CAWSVRIGLDTEAFF. The CDR3 coding sequence is TGTGCCTGGAGTGTACGGATAGGGCTGGACACTGAAGCTTTCTTT.

The J gene is TRBJ1-1, the V gene TRBV9; a weak D match, TRBD1 (6 bases). Germline CDR1 reads SGDLS; CDR2 reads YYNGEE. V shed 5 bases and J shed 4 bases, with 12 bases lying between them. The CDR3 contains 13 residues. In nucleotides, the CDR3 is TGTGCCAGCAGTTCAGGACAGCTCACTGAAGCTTTCTTT. Translation gives CASSSGQLTEAFF.

This clonotype was seen just once. CDR3 residues: CASSLGGTRNQPQHF. In DNA form, the CDR3 reads TGTGCCAGCAGCTTAGGTGGGACACGAAATCAGCCCCAGCATTTT. The chain employs TRBV7-2 and TRBJ1-5, with D perhaps matching TRBD1 (6 bases). CDR1 and CDR2 (germline): SGHTA, FQGNSA. This CDR3 is built from 15 residues. V lost 1 base and J lost 4, with 11 bases in between.

The chain recombines TRBV4-3 with TRBJ2-7, with D perhaps TRBD2 (5 bases). Germline V gene data show CDR1 as LGHNA and CDR2 as YSLEER. CDR3 size: 14 residues. The V and J ends lost 1 base and 3 bases respectively, with 10 bases between them. This chain's CDR3 is CASSQGAGIYEQYF. The CDR3 nucleotides are TGCGCCAGCAGCCAAGGCGCCGGGATCTACGAGCAGTACTTC.

This clonotype was seen a single time. The chain recombines TRBV6-5 with TRBJ1-2; D is uncertain. The germline CDR1 and CDR2 sequences are MNHEY and SVGAGI. The germline V and J ends were trimmed by 0 bases and 0 bases, with 14 bases remaining between them. The CDR3 is made up of 17 amino acids. CDR3 residues: CASSYSLRTAANYGYTF. In DNA form, the CDR3 reads TGTGCCAGCAGTTACTCGCTCAGGACCGCCGCTAACTATGGCTACACCTTC.

This rearrangement joins TRBV2 to TRBJ2-7, with D tentatively TRBD2 (7 bases). CDR3 length: 12 residues. Germline-derived CDR1 and CDR2 are SNHLY and FYNNEI. Trimming removed 11 bases at V and 0 bases at J, with 11 bases between. CDR3 DNA sequence: TGTGCCGGGGGGGCCAGCTCCTACGAGCAGTACTTC. Residues: CAGGASSYEQYF.

The chain links TRBV4-2 to TRBJ1-2; D is ambiguous. Germline assignment: CDR1 LGHNA and CDR2 YNFKEQ. The CDR3 length is 12 residues. The V and J ends lost 1 base and 6 bases respectively, with 6 bases between them. This CDR3 is CASSQVRDGYTF. CDR3 sequence (DNA): TGTGCCAGCAGCCAAGTTCGCGATGGCTACACCTTC.

This clonotype was recorded once. V and J are TRBV4-3 and TRBJ1-2, with D perhaps matching TRBD1 (5 bases). This CDR3 region has 14 residues. Germline CDR1 LGHNA, CDR2 YSLEER. V was pared by 1 base and J by 8 bases, with 14 bases between. The DNA for the CDR3 is TGCGCCAGCAGCCAAGGCAGGGAAGGATTCGGCTACACCTTC. Translated: CASSQGREGFGYTF.

The rearrangement uses TRBV19 and TRBJ1-5; D uncertain. This CDR3 spans 16 amino acids. V was shortened by 6 bases and J by 7 bases, with 22 bases between the two germline ends. The germline V gene encodes CDR1 LNHDA and CDR2 SQIVND (reference sequence). CDR3 DNA: TGTGCCAGTAGCACAAAAGGAAAAACGAGGAGACAGCCCCAGCATTTT. Its protein is CASSTKGKTRRQPQHF.